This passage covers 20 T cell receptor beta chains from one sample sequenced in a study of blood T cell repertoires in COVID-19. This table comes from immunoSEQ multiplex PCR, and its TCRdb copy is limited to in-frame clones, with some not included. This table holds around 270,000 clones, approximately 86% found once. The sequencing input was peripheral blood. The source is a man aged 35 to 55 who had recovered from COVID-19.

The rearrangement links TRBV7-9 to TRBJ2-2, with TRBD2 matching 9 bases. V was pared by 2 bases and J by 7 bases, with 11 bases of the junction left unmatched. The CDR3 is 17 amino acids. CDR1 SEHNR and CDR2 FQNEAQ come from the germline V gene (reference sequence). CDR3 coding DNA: TGTGCCAGCAGCTTACCCACTCGCGGGGGGGCCGGCGGGGAGCTGTTTTTT. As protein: CASSLPTRGGAGGELFF.

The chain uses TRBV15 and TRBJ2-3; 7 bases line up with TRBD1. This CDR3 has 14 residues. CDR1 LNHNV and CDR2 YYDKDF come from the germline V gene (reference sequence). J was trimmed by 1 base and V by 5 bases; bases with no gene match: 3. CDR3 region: CATSRQGGTDTQYF. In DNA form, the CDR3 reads TGTGCCACCAGCCGGCAGGGGGGCACAGATACGCAGTATTTT.

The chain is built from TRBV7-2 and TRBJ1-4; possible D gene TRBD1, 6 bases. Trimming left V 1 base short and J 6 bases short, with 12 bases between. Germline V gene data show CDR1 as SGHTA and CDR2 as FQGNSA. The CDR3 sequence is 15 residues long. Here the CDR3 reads CASSLDGQGYEKLFF. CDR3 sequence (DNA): TGTGCCAGCAGCTTAGACGGGCAGGGGTATGAAAAACTGTTTTTT. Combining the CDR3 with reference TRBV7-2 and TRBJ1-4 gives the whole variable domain GAGVSQSPSNKVTEKGKDVELRCDPISGHTALYWYRQSLGQGLEFLIYFQGNSAPDKSGLPSDRFSAERTGGSVSTLTIQRTQQEDSAVYLCASSLDGQGYEKLFFGSGTQLSVL.

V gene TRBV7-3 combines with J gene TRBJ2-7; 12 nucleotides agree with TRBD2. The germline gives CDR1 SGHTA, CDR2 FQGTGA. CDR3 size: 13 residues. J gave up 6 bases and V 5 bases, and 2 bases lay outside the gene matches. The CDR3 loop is CASSPGLAGEQYF. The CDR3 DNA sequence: TGTGCCAGCAGCCCGGGACTAGCGGGCGAGCAGTACTTC.

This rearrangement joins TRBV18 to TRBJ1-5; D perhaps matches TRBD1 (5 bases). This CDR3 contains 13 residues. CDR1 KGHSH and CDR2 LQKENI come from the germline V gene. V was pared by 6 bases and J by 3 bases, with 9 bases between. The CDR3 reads CASSGGNNQPQHF. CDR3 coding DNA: TGTGCCAGCTCCGGGGGGAACAATCAGCCCCAGCATTTT.

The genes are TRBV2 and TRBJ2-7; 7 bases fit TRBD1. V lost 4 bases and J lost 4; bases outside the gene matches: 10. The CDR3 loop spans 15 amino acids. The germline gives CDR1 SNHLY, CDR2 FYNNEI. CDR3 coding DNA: TGTGCCAGCAGTGCCCGAAGAGGGGGCCAGTACGAGCAGTACTTC. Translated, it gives CASSARRGGQYEQYF.

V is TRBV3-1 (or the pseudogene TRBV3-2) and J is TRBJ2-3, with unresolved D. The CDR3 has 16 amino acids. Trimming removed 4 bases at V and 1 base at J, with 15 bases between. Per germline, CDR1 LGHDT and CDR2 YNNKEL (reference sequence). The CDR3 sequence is CASSPWRMAGTDTQYF. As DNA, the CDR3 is TGTGCCAGCAGCCCCTGGCGTATGGCGGGCACAGATACGCAGTATTTT.

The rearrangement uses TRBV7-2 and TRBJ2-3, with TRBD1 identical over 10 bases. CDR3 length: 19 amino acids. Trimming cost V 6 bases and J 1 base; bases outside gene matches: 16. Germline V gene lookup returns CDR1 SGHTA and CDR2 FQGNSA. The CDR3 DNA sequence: TGTGCCAGCAGTCGTTCGTGGGACAGGGGTAAGCGGCGCACAGATACGCAGTATTTT. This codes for CASSRSWDRGKRRTDTQYF.

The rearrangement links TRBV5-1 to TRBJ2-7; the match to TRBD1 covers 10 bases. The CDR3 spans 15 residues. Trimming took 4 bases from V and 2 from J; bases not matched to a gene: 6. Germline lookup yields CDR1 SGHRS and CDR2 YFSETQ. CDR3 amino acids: CASSPGTGVAYEQYF. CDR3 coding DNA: TGCGCCAGCAGCCCAGGGACAGGGGTAGCCTACGAGCAGTACTTC. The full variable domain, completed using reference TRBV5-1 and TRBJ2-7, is KAGVTQTPRYLIKTRGQQVTLSCSPISGHRSVSWYQQTPGQGLQFLFEYFSETQRNKGNFPGRFSGRQFSNSRSEMNVSTLELGDSALYLCASSPGTGVAYEQYFGPGTRLTVT.

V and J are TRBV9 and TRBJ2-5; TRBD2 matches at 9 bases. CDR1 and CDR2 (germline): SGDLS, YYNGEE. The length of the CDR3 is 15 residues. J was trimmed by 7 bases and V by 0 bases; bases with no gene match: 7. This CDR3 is CASSVDDSGSVTQYF. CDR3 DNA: TGTGCCAGCAGCGTAGATGATAGCGGGAGTGTGACCCAGTACTTC.

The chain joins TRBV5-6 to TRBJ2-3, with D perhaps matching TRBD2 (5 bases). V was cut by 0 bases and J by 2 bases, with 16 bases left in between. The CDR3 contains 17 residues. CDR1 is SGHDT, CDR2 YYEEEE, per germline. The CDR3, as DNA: TGTGCCAGCAGCTTGGGTCGGGGTTCGGGGTTCACAGATACGCAGTATTTT. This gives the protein CASSLGRGSGFTDTQYF.

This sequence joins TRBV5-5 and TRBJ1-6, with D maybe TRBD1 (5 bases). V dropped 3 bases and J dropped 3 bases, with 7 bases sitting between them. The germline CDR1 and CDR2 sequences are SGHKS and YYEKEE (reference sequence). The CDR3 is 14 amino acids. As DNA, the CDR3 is TGTGCCAGCAGCTCGGGACTCTATAATTCACCCCTCCACTTT. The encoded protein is CASSSGLYNSPLHF.

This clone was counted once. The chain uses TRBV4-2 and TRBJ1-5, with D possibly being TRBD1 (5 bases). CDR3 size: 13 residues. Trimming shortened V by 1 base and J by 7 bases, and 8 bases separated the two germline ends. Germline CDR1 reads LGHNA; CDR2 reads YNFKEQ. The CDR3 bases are TGTGCCAGCAGCCAAGCGGGGGGGCAGCCCCAGCATTTT. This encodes CASSQAGGQPQHF.

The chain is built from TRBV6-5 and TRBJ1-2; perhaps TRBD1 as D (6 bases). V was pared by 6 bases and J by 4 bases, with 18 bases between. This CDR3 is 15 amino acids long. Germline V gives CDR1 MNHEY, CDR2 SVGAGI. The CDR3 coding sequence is TGTGCCAGCAGCGCGACAGGCCCTCCCCCCTATGGCTACACCTTC. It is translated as CASSATGPPPYGYTF.

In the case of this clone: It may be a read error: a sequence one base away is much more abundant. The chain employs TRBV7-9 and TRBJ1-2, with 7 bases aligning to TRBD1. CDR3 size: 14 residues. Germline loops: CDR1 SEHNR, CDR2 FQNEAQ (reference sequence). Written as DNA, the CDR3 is TGTGCCAGCAGCTTAGGTCAGGGGGACGGTGGCCACACCTTC. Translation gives CASSLGQGDGGHTF.

The chain's CDR3 is CASSQLGQGEKLFF. CDR3 DNA: TGTGCCAGCAGCCAACTGGGACAGGGCGAAAAACTGTTTTTT. This sequence joins TRBV3-1 (or the pseudogene TRBV3-2) and TRBJ1-4, with TRBD1 matching over 9 bases. The CDR3 is made up of 14 amino acids. J gave up 8 bases and V 2 bases, and 3 bases lay outside the gene matches. The germline V gene has CDR1 LGHDT and CDR2 YNNKEL (reference sequence).

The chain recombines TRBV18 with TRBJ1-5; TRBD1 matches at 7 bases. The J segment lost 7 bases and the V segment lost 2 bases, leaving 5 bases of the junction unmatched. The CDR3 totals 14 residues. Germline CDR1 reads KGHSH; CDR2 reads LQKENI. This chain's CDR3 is CASSPSTGRQPQHF. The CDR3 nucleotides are TGTGCCAGCTCACCATCGACAGGGCGGCAGCCCCAGCATTTT.

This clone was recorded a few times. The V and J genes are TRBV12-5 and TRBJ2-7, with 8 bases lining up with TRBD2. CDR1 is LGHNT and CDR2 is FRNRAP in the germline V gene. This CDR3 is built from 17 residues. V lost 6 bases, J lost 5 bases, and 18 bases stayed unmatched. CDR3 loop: CASGSSLVAGSVNEQYF. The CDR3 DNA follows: TGTGCTAGTGGCTCCTCCCTCGTAGCGGGGAGTGTTAACGAGCAGTACTTC. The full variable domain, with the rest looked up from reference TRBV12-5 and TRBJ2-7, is DARVTQTPRHKVTEMGQEVTMRCQPILGHNTVFWYRQTMMQGLELLAYFRNRAPLDDSGMPKDRFSAEMPDATLATLKIQPSEPRDSAVYFCASGSSLVAGSVNEQYFGPGTRLTVT.

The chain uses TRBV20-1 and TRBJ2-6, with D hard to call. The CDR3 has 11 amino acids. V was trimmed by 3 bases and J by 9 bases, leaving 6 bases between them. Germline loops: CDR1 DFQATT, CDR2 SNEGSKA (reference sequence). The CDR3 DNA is TGCAGTGCTAGGGCTTACAACGTCCTGACTTTC. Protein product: CSARAYNVLTF.

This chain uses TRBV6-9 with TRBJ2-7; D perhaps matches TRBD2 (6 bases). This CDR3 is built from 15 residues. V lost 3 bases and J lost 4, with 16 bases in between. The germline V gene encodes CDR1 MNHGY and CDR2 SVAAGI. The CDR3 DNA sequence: TGTGCCAGCAGTTACCCCGGGCTAGCGCTATACGAGCAGTACTTC. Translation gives CASSYPGLALYEQYF.